Described below is a single T cell receptor (beta chain) sequence and its context. The study ran its PCR with 60 Vbeta and 13 Jbeta primers. This table comes from immunoSEQ multiplex PCR, and its TCRdb copy is limited to in-frame clones, with some not included. Of 100,000 to 150,000 clones listed, around 82% are singletons. The sample comes from a study of cytomegalovirus exposure and HLA in healthy donors. Study background: Sequencing of about 179 million T cells in an earlier analysis found 100 million to 140 million unique TCR beta sequences.

The CDR3 length is 17 residues. The clonotype was recovered from a female donor in good health and CMV-seronegative. What was sequenced was PBMCs. The V call is TRBV21-1, the J call TRBJ2-7; TRBD1 was called by the table and not checked on the DNA. TRBV21-1 is reported as a pseudogene. The CDR3 region is CASSKVLTGRGPYEQYF. As DNA, the CDR3 is TGTGCCAGCAGCAAAGTTCTTACGGGCAGGGGGCCCTACGAGCAGTACTTC.